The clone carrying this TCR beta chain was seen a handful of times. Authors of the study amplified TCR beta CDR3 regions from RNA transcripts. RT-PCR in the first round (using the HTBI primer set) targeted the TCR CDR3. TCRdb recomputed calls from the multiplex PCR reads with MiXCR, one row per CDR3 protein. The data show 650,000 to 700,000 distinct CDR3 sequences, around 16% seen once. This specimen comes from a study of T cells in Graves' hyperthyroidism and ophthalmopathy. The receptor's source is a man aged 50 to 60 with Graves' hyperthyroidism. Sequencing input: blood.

This CDR3 is CASSLIGGTSGANVLTF. The DNA of the CDR3 is TGTGCCAGCAGCTTAATCGGGGGGACCTCTGGGGCCAACGTCCTGACTTTC. This chain links TRBV7-3 with TRBJ2-6; 7 nucleotides match TRBD2. The junction had 3 bases not matched to a gene; V was cut back by 1 base and J by 0 bases. The CDR3 totals 17 residues. In germline, CDR1 is SGHTA, CDR2 FQGTGA.